This entry features one T cell receptor beta chain sequence. Antigen unknown. This sample was taken from a study of T cell repertoires in cytomegalovirus infection. Study at large: A matching HLA type, together with CMV infection, was signaled by public TCR beta signatures. Notes on the study in general: Dominating the ex vivo response were TCR beta clonotypes that were CMV-specific and HLA-C-restricted. Totalled public TCR beta family frequency picked out people who carried CMV plus the relevant HLA.

Germline CDR1 SGDLS, CDR2 YYNGEE. The CDR3 sequence is 15 residues long. With 0 bases removed from V and 6 bases from J, the gap between germline ends came to 13 bases. TCRdb called the reads again in MiXCR, with one record for every CDR3 protein. The sample shows more than 400,000 distinct CDR3 sequences, more than 20% of them seen only once. The sequenced sample consisted of PBMCs. The genes are TRBV9 and TRBJ1-5; D call uncertain. This sequence was found in a human donor in good health (CMV status not recorded). Some clones in this sample may be carry-over from other donors' samples. The CDR3 nucleotides read TGTGCCAGCAGCGTAGATTCTAGCCCGGGTCAGCCCCAGCATTTT. This translates into CASSVDSSPGQPQHF.